The 18 T cell receptor beta chains presented below share a single source sample, sequenced in a study of blood T cell repertoires in COVID-19. Generated by immunoSEQ multiplex PCR, the TCRdb table keeps only in-frame clones and is missing some. The sample lists some 270,000 clones, roughly 80% occurring once. Sequencing input: peripheral blood. These receptors were collected from a person aged 65-85 years with COVID-19, enrolled during active disease.

V and J are TRBV9 and TRBJ2-1; tentative D call: TRBD2 (6 bases). The CDR3 runs to 14 residues. Between the trimmed V and J ends, which lost 4 bases and 0 bases, there was a span of 8 bases. Germline loops: CDR1 SGDLS, CDR2 YYNGEE. In DNA, the CDR3 is TGTGCCAGCAGCTCCGGGAGCTCCTACAATGAGCAGTTCTTC. Its translation is CASSSGSSYNEQFF.

The rearrangement joins TRBV11-1 to TRBJ2-1, with no clear D. Trimming shortened V by 2 bases and J by 8 bases, and 13 bases separated the two germline ends. Germline lookup yields CDR1 SGHAT and CDR2 FQDESV (reference sequence). This CDR3 contains 14 residues. The CDR3 sequence is CASSLPRGWDEQFF. The CDR3 coding sequence is TGTGCCAGCAGCTTACCCCGAGGCTGGGATGAGCAGTTCTTC.

The genes are TRBV18 and TRBJ1-1; 8 bases are a match to TRBD1. Germline V gene lookup returns CDR1 KGHSH and CDR2 LQKENI. Germline trimming cut 3 bases from V and 1 base from J; bases unmatched to any gene: 1. The CDR3 length is 14 residues. The chain's CDR3 is CASSPGTGNTEAFF. The CDR3 nucleotides are TGTGCCAGCTCACCTGGGACAGGGAACACTGAAGCTTTCTTT.

This clone was observed a handful of times. The chain carries TRBV7-3 and TRBJ2-2, with 8 bases fitting TRBD1. The CDR3 consists of 15 residues. Losses at the gene ends were 0 bases for V and 7 bases for J; bases not matched to a gene: 4. The germline V gene has CDR1 SGHTA and CDR2 FQGTGA. The CDR3 reads CASSLTDREGGELFF. The CDR3 region has the DNA TGTGCCAGCAGCTTAACGGACAGGGAAGGCGGGGAGCTGTTTTTT.

The V call is TRBV6-5, the J call TRBJ2-2; maybe TRBD2 (5 bases). CDR3 length: 14 residues. Germline CDR1 reads MNHEY; CDR2 reads SVGAGI. V lost 6 bases and J 7 bases, leaving 15 bases between the germline ends. CDR3 in DNA: TGTGCCAGCAGGAACCTGGCGGGCCACGGGGAGCTGTTTTTT. Amino acids: CASRNLAGHGELFF.

V is TRBV7-6 and J is TRBJ2-3, with 14 bases identical to TRBD2. CDR1 and CDR2 from the germline V gene are SGHVS and FNYEAQ. The ends lost 4 bases at V and 4 bases at J; junction bases unmatched: 4. The CDR3 is 16 amino acids. CDR3 DNA: TGTGCCAGCAGCTCCCGGACTAGCGGGGGGCCAGATACGCAGTATTTT. Translating it yields CASSSRTSGGPDTQYF.

The chain combines TRBV19 with TRBJ1-5; the D gene is possibly TRBD1 (5 bases). V was clipped by 8 bases and J by 0 bases, with 14 bases between them. The CDR3 sequence is 15 residues long. Germline CDR1 reads LNHDA; CDR2 reads SQIVND (reference sequence). CDR3 sequence: CASATDSYSNQPQHF. The CDR3 bases are TGTGCCAGTGCTACAGACAGTTATAGCAATCAGCCCCAGCATTTT.

The chain joins TRBV15 to TRBJ1-4, with 8 positions matching TRBD1. Germline values: CDR1 LNHNV, CDR2 YYDKDF (reference sequence). The ends lost 2 bases at V and 7 bases at J; junction bases unmatched: 0. The CDR3 contains 13 residues. CDR3 in DNA: TGTGCCACCAGCAGAACAGGGGGTGAAAAACTGTTTTTT. As protein: CATSRTGGEKLFF.

The rearrangement uses TRBV2 and TRBJ2-3; D uncertain. This CDR3 spans 13 amino acids. V lost 6 bases to trimming and J lost 0 bases, with 7 bases between them. From germline, CDR1 is SNHLY and CDR2 FYNNEI. CDR3 nucleotide sequence: TGTGCCAGCAGCCCGACTAGCACAGATACGCAGTATTTT. It encodes CASSPTSTDTQYF.

The rearrangement joins TRBV27 to TRBJ2-1; D perhaps matches TRBD2 (5 bases). V was pared by 4 bases and J by 9 bases, with 10 bases between. This CDR3 is 12 amino acids long. The germline V gene has CDR1 MNHEY and CDR2 SMNVEV (reference sequence). The CDR3 protein is CASSYGRGEQFF. CDR3 coding DNA: TGTGCCAGCAGTTACGGCCGGGGTGAGCAGTTCTTC.

This clone has more than one count but fewer than ten. The chain recombines TRBV28 with TRBJ2-7; 7 nucleotides match TRBD1. This CDR3 is 15 amino acids long. Per germline, CDR1 MDHEN and CDR2 SYDVKM. The V segment lost 1 base and the J segment 5 bases; nucleotides outside the gene matches: 8. CDR3 in amino acids: CASSLSTGRANEQYF. CDR3 in DNA: TGTGCCAGCAGTTTATCGACAGGGCGGGCCAACGAGCAGTACTTC.

As to this clone: Other DNA sequences in the sample encode the same CDR3. The chain is built from TRBV28 and TRBJ1-4; D perhaps matches TRBD1 (6 bases). Germline values: CDR1 MDHEN, CDR2 SYDVKM. The CDR3 loop spans 15 amino acids. Trimming removed 6 bases from V and 3 bases from J, with 14 bases in between. CDR3 sequence: CASSPSTGPNEKLFF. As DNA, the CDR3 is TGTGCCAGCAGCCCCTCGACAGGTCCTAATGAAAAACTGTTTTTT. Combining the CDR3 with reference TRBV28 and TRBJ1-4 gives the whole variable domain DVKVTQSSRYLVKRTGEKVFLECVQDMDHENMFWYRQDPGLGLRLIYFSYDVKMKEKGDIPEGYSVSREKKERFSLILESASTNQTSMYLCASSPSTGPNEKLFFGSGTQLSVL.

This clone was seen once. The chain carries TRBV5-1 and TRBJ2-7; the match to TRBD1 covers 9 bases. This CDR3 has 15 residues. V was clipped by 4 bases and J by 2 bases; unmatched bases: 7. In germline, CDR1 is SGHRS, CDR2 YFSETQ. Here the CDR3 DNA reads TGCGCCAGCAGCCCATTGACAGGGGGAACCTACGAGCAGTACTTC. Its translation: CASSPLTGGTYEQYF.

The chain links TRBV2 to TRBJ2-1, with D maybe TRBD2 (6 bases). Germline V gene sequence: CDR1 SNHLY, CDR2 FYNNEI. V lost 7 bases and J 9 bases, leaving 16 bases between the germline ends. The CDR3 contains 13 residues. The CDR3 spells CASTERLVGEQFF. CDR3 bases: TGTGCCAGCACAGAGAGACTAGTGGGTGAGCAGTTCTTC.

This clone is a singleton in its sample. V usage is TRBV27 and J usage is TRBJ1-2, with 9 bases identical to TRBD1. Germline values: CDR1 MNHEY, CDR2 SMNVEV (reference sequence). This CDR3 is 15 amino acids long. Germline trimming cut 5 bases from V and 7 bases from J; bases unmatched to any gene: 11. CDR3 nucleotide sequence: TGTGCCAGCAGTAGCTCGGGACAGGGTTCACGTGGCTACACCTTC. It specifies CASSSSGQGSRGYTF.

The chain joins TRBV6-5 to TRBJ1-4; tentatively, D is TRBD1 (5 bases). V was shortened by 7 bases and J by 4 bases, with 13 bases between the two germline ends. The germline V gene has CDR1 MNHEY and CDR2 SVGAGI. The CDR3 length is 14 residues. CDR3 bases: TGTGCCAGCAACAAGGACATAATTAATGAAAAACTGTTTTTT. This translates into CASNKDIINEKLFF.

This sequence joins TRBV9 and TRBJ1-4; 7 nucleotides match TRBD1. Unmatched junction bases numbered 19, after V lost 1 base and J lost 7 bases. CDR3 length: 19 amino acids. Germline V lookup: CDR1 SGDLS, CDR2 YYNGEE. This CDR3 reads CASSVTTKKVQGKGEKLFF. CDR3 bases: TGTGCCAGCAGCGTAACGACGAAAAAAGTACAGGGGAAGGGTGAAAAACTGTTTTTT.

This sequence joins TRBV9 and TRBJ2-3; TRBD2 agrees at 10 bases. Germline CDR1 is SGDLS and CDR2 is YYNGEE. Trimming removed 2 bases from V and 2 bases from J; junction bases left unmatched: 5. CDR3 length: 16 amino acids. CDR3 in amino acids: CASSVGLAGDTDTQYF. In nucleotides, the CDR3 is TGTGCCAGCAGCGTTGGCCTAGCGGGGGACACAGATACGCAGTATTTT. Variable domain in full (rest from reference TRBV9 and TRBJ2-3): DSGVTQTPKHLITATGQRVTLRCSPRSGDLSVYWYQQSLDQGLQFLIQYYNGEERAKGNILERFSAQQFPDLHSELNLSSLELGDSALYFCASSVGLAGDTDTQYFGPGTRLTVL.